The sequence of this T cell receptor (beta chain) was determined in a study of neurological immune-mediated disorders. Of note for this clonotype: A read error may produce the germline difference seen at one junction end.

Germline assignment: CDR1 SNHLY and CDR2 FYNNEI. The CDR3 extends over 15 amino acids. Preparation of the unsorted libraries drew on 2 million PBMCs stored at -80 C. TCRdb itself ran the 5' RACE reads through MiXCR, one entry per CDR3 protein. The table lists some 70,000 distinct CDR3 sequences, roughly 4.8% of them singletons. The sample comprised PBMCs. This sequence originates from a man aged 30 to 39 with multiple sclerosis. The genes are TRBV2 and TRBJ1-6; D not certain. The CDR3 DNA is TGTGCCAGCATCCTTCGGGCCCAATCGGGGTCACCCCTCAACTTT. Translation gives CASILRAQSGSPLNF.